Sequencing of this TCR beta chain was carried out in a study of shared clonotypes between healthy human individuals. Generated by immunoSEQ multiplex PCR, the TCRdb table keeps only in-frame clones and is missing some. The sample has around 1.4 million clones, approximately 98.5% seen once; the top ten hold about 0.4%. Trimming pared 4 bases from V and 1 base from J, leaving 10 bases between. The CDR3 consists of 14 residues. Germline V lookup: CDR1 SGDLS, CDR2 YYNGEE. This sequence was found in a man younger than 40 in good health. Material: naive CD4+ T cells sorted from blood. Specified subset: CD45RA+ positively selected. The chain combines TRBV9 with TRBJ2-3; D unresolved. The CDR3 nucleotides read TGTGCCAGCAGCCCCCCTCCCGGCACAGATACGCAGTATTTT. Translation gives CASSPPPGTDTQYF.